The 10 T cell receptor beta chains given below trace back to one sample, sequenced in a study of blood T cell repertoires in COVID-19. Produced via immunoSEQ multiplex PCR; TCRdb's table is partial and in-frame only. The sample comprises about 250,000 clones, about nine tenths of which are singletons, and approximately 1.7% rests with the top ten. Source material: PBMCs or T cells enriched from blood (not recorded which). The source is a man aged 35 to 55 who had recovered from COVID-19.

V is TRBV18 and J is TRBJ2-3; D is unresolved. Trimming removed 6 bases from V and 6 bases from J, with 10 bases in between. The CDR3 contains 12 residues. CDR1 is KGHSH and CDR2 is LQKENI in the germline V gene. The CDR3 region is CASSSEWDTQYF. DNA for the CDR3: TGTGCCAGCTCGTCAGAATGGGATACGCAGTATTTT.

This clone was detected only a few times. The CDR3 sequence: CASKIRWLDTQYF. The CDR3 nucleotides are TGTGCCAGCAAAATCAGGTGGTTGGATACGCAGTATTTT. The chain joins TRBV2 to TRBJ2-3; no reliable D call. Germline-derived CDR1 and CDR2 are SNHLY and FYNNEI. This CDR3 has 13 residues. The V and J ends lost 7 bases and 6 bases respectively, with 14 bases between them.

The J gene is TRBJ2-7, the V gene TRBV10-3; 9 nucleotides line up with TRBD2. CDR1 and CDR2 (germline): ENHRY, SYGVKD. CDR3 length: 15 amino acids. J was trimmed by 5 bases and V by 6 bases; bases with no gene match: 11. CDR3: CAIREGLAGIDEQYF. As DNA, the CDR3 is TGTGCCATCAGGGAAGGGCTAGCGGGAATCGACGAGCAGTACTTC.

V gene TRBV11-2 combines with J gene TRBJ1-3; D unclear. Germline assignment: CDR1 SGHAT and CDR2 FQNNGV. Trimming left V 5 bases short and J 0 bases short, with 11 bases between. This CDR3 spans 15 amino acids. Written as DNA, the CDR3 is TGTGCCAGCAGCGAACAATTTTTCTCTGGAAACACCATATATTTT. It specifies CASSEQFFSGNTIYF.

This clone was seen more than once but under ten times. This chain connects TRBV27 to TRBJ2-1; 9 positions agree with TRBD2. Germline loops: CDR1 MNHEY, CDR2 SMNVEV (reference sequence). Trimming at V came to 6 bases and at J to 7 bases, leaving 10 bases not matched to a gene. This CDR3 is built from 15 residues. Here the CDR3 reads CASRASGTSRNEQFF. CDR3 coding DNA: TGTGCCAGCAGAGCTAGCGGGACTAGCAGGAATGAGCAGTTCTTC.

This clone was seen ten or more times. The J gene is TRBJ1-6, the V gene TRBV5-1; 7 bases match TRBD1. Germline V gives CDR1 SGHRS, CDR2 YFSETQ. The CDR3 totals 13 residues. J gave up 5 bases and V 7 bases, and 3 bases lay outside the gene matches. CDR3 bases: TGCGCCAGCGCACAGGGGAATAATTCACCCCTCCACTTT. Translation gives CASAQGNNSPLHF.

This clone was counted once. The rearrangement links TRBV5-6 to TRBJ2-3; the D gene is possibly TRBD2 (5 bases). Trimming removed 3 bases at V and 6 bases at J, with 23 bases between. This CDR3 is built from 17 residues. Germline V CDR1 and CDR2: SGHDT, YYEEEE. The CDR3 loop is CASSSLQTIFGGDTQYF. DNA of the CDR3: TGTGCCAGCAGCTCGCTTCAGACGATCTTCGGCGGGGATACGCAGTATTTT.

The V gene is TRBV5-3, the J gene TRBJ1-2, with D tentatively TRBD1 (6 bases). Being an ORF, TRBV5-3 has a function that is uncertain. The CDR3 consists of 15 residues. V gave up 2 bases and J gave up 0 bases, with 11 bases separating them. CDR3 in amino acids: CARSFTGTTNYGYTF. The CDR3 DNA sequence: TGTGCCAGAAGCTTTACCGGGACAACTAACTATGGCTACACCTTC.

The chain links TRBV10-3 to TRBJ1-5; D is possibly TRBD1 (5 bases). Germline loops: CDR1 ENHRY, CDR2 SYGVKD. Between the trimmed V and J ends, which lost 2 bases and 4 bases, there was a span of 15 bases. CDR3 length: 16 residues. The chain's CDR3 is CAISENPGRANQPQHF. The CDR3 DNA follows: TGTGCCATCAGTGAGAACCCAGGGAGGGCAAATCAGCCCCAGCATTTT.

The J gene is TRBJ1-1, the V gene TRBV4-1; 9 bases fit TRBD1. The ends lost 2 bases at V and 3 bases at J; junction bases unmatched: 10. The CDR3 totals 17 residues. Germline loops: CDR1 MGHRA, CDR2 YSYEKL. The CDR3 bases are TGCGCCAGCAGCCAAACCCCCGGACAGGGGACGGACACTGAAGCTTTCTTT. It is translated as CASSQTPGQGTDTEAFF.